The 9 T cell receptor beta chains presented below share a single source sample, sequenced in a study of CD8 T cells in Susac syndrome. An amount of RNA that ranged from roughly 0.5 to 1 ug was reverse transcribed with random hexamers. One entry per CDR3 protein, called by TCRdb with MiXCR from the immunoSEQ multiplex PCR reads. The sample contains roughly 200,000 distinct CDR3 sequences, 85% to 95% of which appear only once. Sequenced: CD4+ T cells from PBMCs. The source is a human donor in good health.

The chain links TRBV7-8 to TRBJ1-3; D uncertain. The V end was cut by 5 bases, the J end by 1 base, with 9 bases between. Germline values: CDR1 SGHVS, CDR2 FQNEAQ. CDR3 size: 14 residues. In DNA form, the CDR3 reads TGTGCCAGCAGCCCCGGACTTTCTGGAAACACCATATATTTT. Its translation: CASSPGLSGNTIYF.

The sample holds one count of this clonotype. The chain has TRBV2 and TRBJ1-4; no clear D gene. Deletions cut 6 bases from V and 7 bases from J, with 6 bases between. CDR3 length: 11 residues. The V gene's germline CDR1 is SNHLY and CDR2 FYNNEI. CDR3 residues: CASREPEKLFF. The CDR3 DNA sequence: TGTGCCAGCAGGGAACCTGAAAAACTGTTTTTT.

The chain couples TRBV18 to TRBJ2-5; 10 bases line up with TRBD1. This CDR3 has 14 amino acids. Per the germline V gene, CDR1 is KGHSH and CDR2 is LQKENI. J was trimmed by 4 bases and V by 6 bases; bases with no gene match: 5. CDR3 region: CASSRTGGAETQYF. The CDR3 DNA sequence: TGTGCCAGCTCCCGGACAGGGGGTGCAGAGACCCAGTACTTC. Looking up the rest from reference TRBV18 and TRBJ2-5 gives the full variable domain: NAGVMQNPRHLVRRRGQEARLRCSPMKGHSHVYWYRQLPEEGLKFMVYLQKENIIDESGMPKERFSAEFPKEGPSILRIQQVVRGDSAAYFCASSRTGGAETQYFGPGTRLLVL.

The V and J genes are TRBV5-1 and TRBJ2-3, with no clear D. Trimming took 3 bases from V and 2 from J, leaving 7 bases between them. The CDR3 is made up of 13 amino acids. Germline lookup yields CDR1 SGHRS and CDR2 YFSETQ. CDR3 sequence: CASSSAYTDTQYF. CDR3 coding DNA: TGCGCCAGCAGCTCCGCCTACACAGATACGCAGTATTTT.

This rearrangement joins TRBV2 to TRBJ2-5; D unresolved. Germline CDR1 SNHLY, CDR2 FYNNEI. V gave up 7 bases and J gave up 1 base, with 10 bases separating them. This CDR3 spans 13 amino acids. As DNA, the CDR3 is TGTGCCAGCAAAGGAGAGTTCCAAGAGACCCAGTACTTC. Translation gives CASKGEFQETQYF.

This chain uses TRBV20-1 with TRBJ2-1; TRBD1 is a possible D gene (6 bases). Germline lookup yields CDR1 DFQATT and CDR2 SNEGSKA (reference sequence). With 5 bases removed from V and 6 bases from J, the gap between germline ends came to 11 bases. The CDR3 runs 12 residues. The CDR3 loop reads CSAPTGPNEQFF. The CDR3 nucleotides are TGCAGTGCTCCGACAGGACCCAATGAGCAGTTCTTC.

The rearrangement uses TRBV20-1 and TRBJ1-1, with D tentatively TRBD1 (5 bases). CDR1 DFQATT and CDR2 SNEGSKA come from the germline V gene (reference sequence). The germline V and J ends were trimmed by 6 bases and 4 bases, with 21 bases remaining between them. The CDR3 runs to 15 residues. The CDR3 sequence: CSAPRGGGDGTEAFF. CDR3 in DNA: TGCAGTGCCCCGCGGGGAGGTGGGGACGGCACTGAAGCTTTCTTT.

The chain links TRBV4-1 to TRBJ1-5; D uncertain. From germline, CDR1 is MGHRA and CDR2 YSYEKL. CDR3 length equals 15 residues. Trimming removed 1 base at V and 2 bases at J, with 9 bases between. The CDR3 protein is CASSQVPSGNQPQHF. CDR3 nucleotide sequence: TGCGCCAGCAGCCAAGTCCCCTCGGGCAATCAGCCCCAGCATTTT.

V and J are TRBV12-3 or TRBV12-4 and TRBJ1-1, with D possibly TRBD1 on 6 matching bases. The CDR3 is 16 amino acids. Trimming stripped 6 bases from V and 3 bases from J, with 20 bases between. CDR3 sequence reads: CASSLRGAQVDTEAFF. The DNA of the CDR3 is TGTGCCAGCAGCCTCCGGGGGGCACAAGTAGACACTGAAGCTTTCTTT.